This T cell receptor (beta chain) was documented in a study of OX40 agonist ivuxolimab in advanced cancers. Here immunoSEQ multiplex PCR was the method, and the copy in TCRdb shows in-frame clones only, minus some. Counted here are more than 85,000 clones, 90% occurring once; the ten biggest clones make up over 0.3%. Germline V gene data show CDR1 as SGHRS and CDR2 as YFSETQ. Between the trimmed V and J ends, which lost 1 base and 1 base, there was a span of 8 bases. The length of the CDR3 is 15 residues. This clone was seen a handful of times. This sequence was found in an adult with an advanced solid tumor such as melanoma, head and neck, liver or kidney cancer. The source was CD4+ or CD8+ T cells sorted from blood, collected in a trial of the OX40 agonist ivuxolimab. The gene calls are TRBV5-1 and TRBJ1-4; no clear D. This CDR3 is CASSLYSGTNEKLFF. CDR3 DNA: TGCGCCAGCAGCTTGTACTCTGGAACTAATGAAAAACTGTTTTTT.